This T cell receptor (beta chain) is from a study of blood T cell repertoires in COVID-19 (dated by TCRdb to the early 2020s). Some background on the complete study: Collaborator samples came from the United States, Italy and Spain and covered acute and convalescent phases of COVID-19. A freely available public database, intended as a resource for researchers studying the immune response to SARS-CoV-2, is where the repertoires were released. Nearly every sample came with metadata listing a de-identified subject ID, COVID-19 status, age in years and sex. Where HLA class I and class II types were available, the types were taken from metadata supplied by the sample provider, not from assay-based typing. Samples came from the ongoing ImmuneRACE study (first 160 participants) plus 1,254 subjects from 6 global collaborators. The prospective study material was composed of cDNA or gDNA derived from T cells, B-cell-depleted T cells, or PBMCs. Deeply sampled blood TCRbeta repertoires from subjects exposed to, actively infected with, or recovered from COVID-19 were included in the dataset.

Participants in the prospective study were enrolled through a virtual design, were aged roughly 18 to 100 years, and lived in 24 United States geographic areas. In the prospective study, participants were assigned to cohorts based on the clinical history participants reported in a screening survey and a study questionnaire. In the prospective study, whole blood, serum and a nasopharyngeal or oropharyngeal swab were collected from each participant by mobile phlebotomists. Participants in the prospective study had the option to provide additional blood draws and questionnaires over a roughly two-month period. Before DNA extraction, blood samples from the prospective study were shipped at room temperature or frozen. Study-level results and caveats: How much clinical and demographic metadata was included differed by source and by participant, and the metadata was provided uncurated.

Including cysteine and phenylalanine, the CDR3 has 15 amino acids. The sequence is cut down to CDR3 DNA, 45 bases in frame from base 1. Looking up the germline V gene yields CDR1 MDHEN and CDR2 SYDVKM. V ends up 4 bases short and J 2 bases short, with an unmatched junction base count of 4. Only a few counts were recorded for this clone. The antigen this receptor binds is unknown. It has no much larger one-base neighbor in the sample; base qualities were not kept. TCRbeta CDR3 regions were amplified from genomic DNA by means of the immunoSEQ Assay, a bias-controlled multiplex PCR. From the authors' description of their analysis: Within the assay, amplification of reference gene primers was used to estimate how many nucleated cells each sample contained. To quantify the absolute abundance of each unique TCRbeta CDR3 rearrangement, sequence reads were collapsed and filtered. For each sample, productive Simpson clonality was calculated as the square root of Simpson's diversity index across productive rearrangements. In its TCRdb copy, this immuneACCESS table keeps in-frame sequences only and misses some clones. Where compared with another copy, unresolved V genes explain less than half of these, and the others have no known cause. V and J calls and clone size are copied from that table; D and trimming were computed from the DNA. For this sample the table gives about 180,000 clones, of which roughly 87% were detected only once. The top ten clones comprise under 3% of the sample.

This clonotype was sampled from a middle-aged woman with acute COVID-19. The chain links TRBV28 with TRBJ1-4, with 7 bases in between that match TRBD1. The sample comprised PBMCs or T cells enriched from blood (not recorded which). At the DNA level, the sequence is TGTGCCAGCAGTTCGTCAGGGGGGACTAATGAAAAACTGTTTTTT. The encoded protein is CASSSSGGTNEKLFF.